The entry below gives a single TCR beta chain sequence along with its context. This clone was seen a handful of times. The clone's antigen remains unknown. Per-base qualities were not stored, and no clone one base away is much larger. The library was made by the immunoSEQ multiplex PCR assay. For the multiplex PCR, a mixture combining 60 forward primers for TCR Vbeta segments and 13 reverse primers for TCR Jbeta segments was used. Amplification of the CDR3 region of rearranged TCR beta genes was performed with a multiplex PCR assay on genomic DNA. The Illumina HiSeq System was used to sequence the amplified TCR beta libraries as 87-base-pair reads. As for the original processing: In a later analysis, roughly 80 million unique TCR beta chains were counted across the roughly 700 repertoires, and roughly 9.9 million of these chains were shared by at least two donors. Raw reads were error-corrected and collapsed into unique sequences with a nearest-neighbor algorithm that merged closely related sequences to remove PCR and sequencing errors. To assign V, D and J gene segments, CDR3 sequences were aligned to IMGT reference sequences. Each retained sequence needed at least a six-nucleotide match to both a V gene segment and a J gene segment. A rearrangement counted as productive if the CDR3 had no stop codons and remained in frame with V and J, and every other rearrangement counted as non-productive. CDR3 was defined by IMGT convention, running from the second conserved V-encoded cysteine to the conserved J-encoded phenylalanine. Sequences without an unambiguous match to a single V gene segment were excluded from the earlier analysis of 450 to 650 of the donors. In an earlier analysis of 587 of the donors, V segments were called functional above 56.7% productive rearrangements and were called segregating when the between-donor standard deviation exceeded 5%. A statistical classification framework was developed to diagnose cytomegalovirus status using the catalog of TCR beta chain sequences. In a later analysis, V and J genes were assigned by comparing TCR nucleotide sequences against IMGT/GENE-DB human TR gene sequences. In a later analysis, CDR3 sequences and most-parsimonious VDJ recombination scenarios were assigned using the TCRdist pipeline. In a later analysis, each TCR beta chain was defined by its CDR3 amino acid sequence together with its V-gene family, and reads lacking a unique V-gene family were excluded. As a way to deal with suspected cross-contamination and a sequencing artifact, a later analysis dropped hundreds of nucleotide sequences that were highly shared and had low generation probability. In a later analysis, a clonal expansion index was calculated for each public chain from normalized within-repertoire ranks of inferred template counts. Generation probabilities in a later analysis came from a VDJ recombination model fitted to out-of-frame rearrangements, and those results were checked against IGoR. In a later analysis, hypergeometric tests were used to score TCR-TCR, TCR-HLA and TCR-CMV co-occurrence, with a repertoire-size bias correction applied to TCR pairs. In a later analysis, false discovery rates were estimated by permuting HLA or CMV assignments 20 times. In a later analysis, co-occurring TCRs were grouped with DBSCAN, and TCRdist sequence similarity was added when clustering was performed within HLA-allele-positive subsets. Repertoires with fewer than 30,000 or more than 120,000 public chains, plus five repertoires with anomalous nucleotide sharing, were excluded from co-occurrence clustering. The table comes from immuneACCESS by way of TCRdb, which keeps in-frame sequences with V and J called. Part of the clones is missing from these tables; in studies checked, under half for an unresolved V gene and the rest for unknown reasons. V, J and clone size were drawn from that table, and D and trimming were deduced from the DNA. In this sample the table shows about 200,000 clones, around 77% of which occur a single time. The top ten clones comprise less than 3% of the sample.

The sample belongs to a study of cytomegalovirus exposure and HLA in healthy donors (TCRdb year 2017). With regard to the full study: An earlier analysis of roughly 610 of the donors reported 276 Gb of sequence data and 100 million to 120 million unique TCR beta sequences obtained from some 170 million T cells. Roughly 300 gigabases of sequencing data and tens of millions of unique TCR sequences were included in an early release covering 550 to 800 HLA-typed donors. The genetic ancestry cluster associated with self-reported Caucasian donors included about 84% of the 398 genotyped donors. The aim of the study was to test whether cataloging public T cell receptors could identify signatures of past pathogen exposure. The T cell repertoires of 666 subjects were profiled by immunosequencing and related to cytomegalovirus serostatus. A separate validation cohort of 90 to 150 different subjects was used in addition to the roughly 700-subject first cohort. To predict cytomegalovirus infection status, the study brought together high-throughput TCR immunosequencing, statistical association of individual TCRs with disease status, and machine learning. A later analysis re-examined previously published TCR beta repertoires from just over 650 donors and added high-resolution HLA genotyping to investigate patterns of TCR occurrence. In the later analysis, no new phenotypic data were used to find candidate immune exposures; instead, reliance was placed on TCR beta sequences and their occurrence across donors. In an earlier analysis of around 540 of the donors, high-throughput TCR beta sequencing was used to judge whether each TCR beta V gene segment behaved as functional or pseudogenic. Donor age, sex, ethnicity and CMV serostatus were compiled alongside the repertoire data. A later genetic analysis used genome-wide SNP genotypes for about 60% of the roughly 670 donors, treating that subset as a discovery cohort. Every discovery cohort repertoire had been produced on one sequencing platform. HLA typing covered class I and class II loci at four-digit resolution. Typing coverage varied by locus: 629-630 donors for A, B, C, DRB1 and DQB1; approximately 500 for DQA1; more than 600 for DPA1; 450 to 480 for DPB1. Because of strong linkage in the cohort, roughly five DR-DQ haplotypes were treated as single units for association and clustering. Among 398 genotyped donors of the cohort, an average of about 240,000 unique TCR beta nucleotide sequences were sequenced per donor, around a sixth of them non-productive. General conclusions and limits of the study: For the cohort, immune exposure information was limited to CMV serostatus. Sequencing depth was assumed to be roughly uniform across donors in the presence/absence analyses, though that assumption may not hold. In a later analysis, around 15,000 TCR beta sequences were associated with specific HLA alleles at a false discovery rate of 0.05. When HLA alleles, especially DR and DQ, strongly co-occurred, TCR associations were difficult to assign to individual alleles. The classifier was reported to diagnose cytomegalovirus status with high specificity and sensitivity in both the original cohort and the validation cohort. The earlier analysis of almost 600 of the donors excluded fewer than 20 rarely observed V segments, including chromosome 9 orphons, because counts were too low. It was suggested by the authors that the approach could potentially be generalized to other disease states and immunological phenotypes. The sequencing pipeline was judged likely to have produced a cluster of highly shared sequence variants as a technical artifact. In vitro tests confirmed that a few of the cytomegalovirus-associated TCR beta chains recognize cytomegalovirus antigens. In a later analysis, HLA-associated TCR beta chains showed more clonal expansion and lower generation probabilities than non-associated chains that were equally common. The cohort was sequenced for TCR beta chains only, and without alpha or paired-chain data the features that could be detected were limited. Some IMGT-functional V segments, including TRBV6-2 and TRBV6-3, could not be distinguished by the 87-base-pair reads and were therefore excluded. In an earlier analysis of some 500 of the donors, most TCR beta V segments were observed in productive rearrangements about 87% or about 30% of the time, broadly matching IMGT annotations. HLA typing was unavailable for some donors at each locus, so association tests used only the typed subset. A further reported finding was that TCR beta sequences accurately predicted the HLA-A and HLA-B alleles for most subjects in the first cohort. Compared with the 666-donor mean, donors in an Asian-associated ancestry cluster had fewer N-insertions in productive TCRs, according to a later genetic analysis. In the study, around 150 TCR beta chains were listed as associated with cytomegalovirus. Across donors, most TCR sequences were observed very rarely, whereas some public TCRs were present in many individuals. Linkage disequilibrium might explain the correlated functional status among segregating V segments, but an unknown experimental factor could not be excluded. A later analysis reported that several top co-occurrence clusters appeared linked to parvovirus B19, influenza, CMV and Epstein-Barr virus. A later analysis found that TCR association rates varied across HLA loci, with DRB1 alleles showing the most associated TCRs and HLA-C alleles the fewest. A later analysis found that most CMV-associated TCR beta chains appeared HLA-restricted, with HLA associations seemingly driven largely by CMV exposure. V-gene and J-gene trimming of TCR beta chains was associated with a missense DCLRE1C variant in a later genetic analysis, and the association was replicated in an independent cohort.

In total, more than 500 healthy bone marrow donors made up the cohort. Cohort members were all nominally healthy when sampled, although unrecorded immune exposures were likely present. The donor was CMV seronegative and belonged to the group of around 350 seronegative cohort members. A peripheral blood sample was collected from each donor, and TCR beta sequencing was performed on peripheral blood mononuclear cells. Genomic DNA was extracted from the blood cell samples with the Qiagen DNeasy Blood Extraction Kit. The V end gives up 6 bases and the J end 0 bases, leaving 4 bases in the junction not matched to a gene. The germline V gene sets CDR1 to SGHVS and CDR2 to FNYEAQ. Taken from cysteine to phenylalanine, the CDR3 has 15 residues. Only CDR3 DNA is held: 45 bases, read in frame from base 1.

The sequence came from a woman under 40 in good health and CMV-seronegative. The sequenced sample was PBMCs. This receptor chain uses TRBV7-6 and TRBJ2-2, with 7 bases matching TRBD1. CDR3 sequence: CASRLQGPNTGELFF. The base sequence is TGTGCCAGCAGACTACAGGGGCCGAACACCGGGGAGCTGTTTTTT.